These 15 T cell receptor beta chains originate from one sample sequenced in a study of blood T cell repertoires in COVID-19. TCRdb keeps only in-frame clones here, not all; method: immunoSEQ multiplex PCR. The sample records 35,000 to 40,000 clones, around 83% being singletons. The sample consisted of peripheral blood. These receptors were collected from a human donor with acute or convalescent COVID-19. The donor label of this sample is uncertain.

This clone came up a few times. The chain's CDR3 is CASSISWGSSYEQYF. CDR3 bases: TGTGCCAGTAGTATAAGTTGGGGCAGCTCCTACGAGCAGTACTTC. The rearrangement links TRBV19 to TRBJ2-7; weak D call: TRBD1 (5 bases). Trimming pared 2 bases from V and 0 bases from J, leaving 11 bases between. CDR3 length: 15 amino acids. Germline CDR1 reads LNHDA; CDR2 reads SQIVND (reference sequence).

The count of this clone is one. The CDR3 region is CASSYEGVTGNTIYF. Here the CDR3 DNA reads TGTGCCAGCAGTTACGAGGGGGTTACGGGAAACACCATATATTTT. This chain connects TRBV6-6 to TRBJ1-3; the D gene is possibly TRBD1 (6 bases). The CDR3 sequence is 15 residues long. V lost 2 bases and J lost 4, with 12 bases in between. Germline V gives CDR1 MNHNY, CDR2 SVGAGI (reference sequence).

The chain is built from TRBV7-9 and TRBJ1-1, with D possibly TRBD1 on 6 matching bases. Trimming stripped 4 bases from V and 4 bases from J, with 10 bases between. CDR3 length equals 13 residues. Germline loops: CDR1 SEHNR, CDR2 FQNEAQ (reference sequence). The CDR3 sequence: CASSSAGVTEAFF. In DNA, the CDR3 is TGTGCCAGCAGCTCTGCAGGGGTCACTGAAGCTTTCTTT. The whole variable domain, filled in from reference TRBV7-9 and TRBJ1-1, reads DTGVSQNPRHKITKRGQNVTFRCDPISEHNRLYWYRQTLGQGPEFLTYFQNEAQLEKSRLLSDRFSAERPKGSFSTLEIQRTEQGDSAMYLCASSSAGVTEAFFGQGTRLTVV.

The CDR3 sequence: CASSQESGGFGKNTEAFF. CDR3 DNA: TGTGCCAGCAGCCAAGAAAGTGGGGGGTTCGGGAAGAACACTGAAGCTTTCTTT. The rearrangement uses TRBV4-2 and TRBJ1-1; D possibly corresponds to TRBD1 (5 bases). Germline CDR1 reads LGHNA; CDR2 reads YNFKEQ. CDR3 size: 18 residues. Trimming removed 0 bases from V and 1 base from J, with 18 bases in between.

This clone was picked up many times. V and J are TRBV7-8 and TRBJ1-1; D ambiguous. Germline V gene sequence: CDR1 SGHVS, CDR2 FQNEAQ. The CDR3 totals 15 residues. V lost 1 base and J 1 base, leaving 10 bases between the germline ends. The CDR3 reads CASSLEWYGNTEAFF. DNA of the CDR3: TGTGCCAGCAGCTTAGAATGGTACGGGAACACTGAAGCTTTCTTT.

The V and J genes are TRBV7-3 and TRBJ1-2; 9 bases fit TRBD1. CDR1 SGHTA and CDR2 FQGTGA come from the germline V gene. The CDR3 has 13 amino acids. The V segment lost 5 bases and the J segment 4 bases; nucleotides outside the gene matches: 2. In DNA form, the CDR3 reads TGTGCCAGCAGCCCGACAGGGGGCTATGGCTACACCTTC. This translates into CASSPTGGYGYTF.

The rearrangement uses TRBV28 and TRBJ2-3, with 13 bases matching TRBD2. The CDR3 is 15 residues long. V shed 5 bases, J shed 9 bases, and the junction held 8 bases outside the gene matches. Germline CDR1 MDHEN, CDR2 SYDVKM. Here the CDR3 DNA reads TGTGCCAGCAGTGGGACTAGCGGGGCCCTTGGGACGCAGTATTTT. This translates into CASSGTSGALGTQYF.

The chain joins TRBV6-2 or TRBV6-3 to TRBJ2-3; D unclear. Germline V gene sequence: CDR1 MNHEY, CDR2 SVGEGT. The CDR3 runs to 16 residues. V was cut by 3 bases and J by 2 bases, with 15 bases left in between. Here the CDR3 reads CASSYRVVAHTDTQYF. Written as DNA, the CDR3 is TGTGCCAGCAGTTATCGGGTTGTCGCTCACACAGATACGCAGTATTTT.

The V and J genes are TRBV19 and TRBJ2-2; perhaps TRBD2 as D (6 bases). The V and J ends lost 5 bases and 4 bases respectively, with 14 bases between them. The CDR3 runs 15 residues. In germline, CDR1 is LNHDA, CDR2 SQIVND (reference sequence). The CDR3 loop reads CASSYIETSTGELFF. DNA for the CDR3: TGTGCCAGTAGTTACATTGAGACTAGCACCGGGGAGCTGTTTTTT.

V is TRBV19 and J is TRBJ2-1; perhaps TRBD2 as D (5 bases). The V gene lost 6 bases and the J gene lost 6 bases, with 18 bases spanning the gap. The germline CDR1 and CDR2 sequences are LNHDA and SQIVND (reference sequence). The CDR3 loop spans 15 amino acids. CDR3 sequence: CASRRTEPPRNEQFF. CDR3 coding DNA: TGTGCCAGTAGGAGGACTGAACCCCCCCGCAATGAGCAGTTCTTC.

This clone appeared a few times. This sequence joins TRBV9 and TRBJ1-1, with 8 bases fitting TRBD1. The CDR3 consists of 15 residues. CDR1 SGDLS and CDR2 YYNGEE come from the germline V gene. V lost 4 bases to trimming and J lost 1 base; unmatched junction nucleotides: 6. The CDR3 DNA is TGTGCCAGCAGCATGGGGACAGGCTCGAACACTGAAGCTTTCTTT. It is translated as CASSMGTGSNTEAFF.

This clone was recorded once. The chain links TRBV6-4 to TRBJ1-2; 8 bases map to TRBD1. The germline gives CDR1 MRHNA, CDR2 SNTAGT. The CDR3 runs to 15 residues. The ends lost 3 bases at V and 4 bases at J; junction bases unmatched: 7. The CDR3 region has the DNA TGTGCCAGCAGTGAGGCGGCAGGGGGCGTCTATGGCTACACCTTC. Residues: CASSEAAGGVYGYTF.

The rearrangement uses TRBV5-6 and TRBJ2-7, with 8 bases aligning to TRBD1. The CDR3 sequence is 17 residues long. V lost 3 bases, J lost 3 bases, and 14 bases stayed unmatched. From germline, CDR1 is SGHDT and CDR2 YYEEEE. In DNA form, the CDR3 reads TGTGCCAGCAGCTGGAATTCACCCAGGGGGCGCATCTACGAGCAGTACTTC. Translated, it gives CASSWNSPRGRIYEQYF.

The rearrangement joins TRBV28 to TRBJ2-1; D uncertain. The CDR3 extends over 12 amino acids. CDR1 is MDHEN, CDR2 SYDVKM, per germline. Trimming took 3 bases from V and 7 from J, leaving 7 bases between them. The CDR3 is CASSLTRNEQFF. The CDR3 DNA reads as TGTGCCAGCAGTTTGACAAGGAATGAGCAGTTCTTC.

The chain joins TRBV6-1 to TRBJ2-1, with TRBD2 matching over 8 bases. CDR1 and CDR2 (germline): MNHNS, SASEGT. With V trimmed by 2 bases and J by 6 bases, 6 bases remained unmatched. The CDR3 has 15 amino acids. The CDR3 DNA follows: TGTGCCAGCAGTGAATGGAGGGGACTAGTCAATGAGCAGTTCTTC. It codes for CASSEWRGLVNEQFF.